Following are 10 T cell receptor beta chains from one sample sequenced in a study of blood T cell repertoires in COVID-19. Generated by immunoSEQ multiplex PCR, the TCRdb table keeps only in-frame clones and is missing some. The sample lists about 130,000 clones; less than 90% were seen once. Specimen: peripheral blood. The receptors stem from a woman aged 25-40 years who had recovered from COVID-19.

This CDR3 reads CASSGRGLANYEQYF. Written as DNA, the CDR3 is TGTGCCAGCAGCGGACGCGGACTAGCGAACTACGAGCAGTACTTC. The chain is built from TRBV5-4 and TRBJ2-7, with 9 bases lining up with TRBD2. The V gene end was trimmed by 4 bases and the J gene end by 3 bases; junction bases not matched to a gene: 8. CDR3 length: 15 residues. Germline CDR1 reads SGHNT; CDR2 reads YYREEE (reference sequence).

The genes are TRBV5-5 and TRBJ2-1; the D gene is possibly TRBD2 (7 bases). The CDR3 has 15 amino acids. The V end lost 3 bases, the J end lost 7 bases, and 17 bases lay between the germline ends. Germline V CDR1 and CDR2: SGHKS, YYEKEE (reference sequence). The CDR3 region has the DNA TGTGCCAGCAGCTCCCTAGGGGGGGCCGGGAATGAGCAGTTCTTC. Protein product: CASSSLGGAGNEQFF.

In nucleotides, the CDR3 is TGTGCCAGCAGCCAAGATTGGGCTGTCACTGAAGCTTTCTTT. Protein sequence: CASSQDWAVTEAFF. The chain joins TRBV3-1 (or the pseudogene TRBV3-2) to TRBJ1-1; D is unclear. The CDR3 extends over 14 amino acids. CDR1 and CDR2 from the germline V gene are LGHDT and YNNKEL (reference sequence). V lost 0 bases and J lost 4, with 9 bases in between.

This chain joins TRBV27 and TRBJ1-4, with D maybe TRBD1 (6 bases). CDR3 length: 14 residues. Trimming cost V 5 bases and J 5 bases, with 12 bases left between them. From germline, CDR1 is MNHEY and CDR2 SMNVEV (reference sequence). As DNA, the CDR3 is TGTGCCAGCAGTCCCCGGACAGCGAATGAAAAACTGTTTTTT. Residues: CASSPRTANEKLFF.

The chain has TRBV19 and TRBJ1-3; D unresolved. Germline loops: CDR1 LNHDA, CDR2 SQIVND (reference sequence). The CDR3 has 15 amino acids. Trimming took off 5 bases at V and 4 bases at J, with 15 bases between the two ends. In nucleotides, the CDR3 is TGTGCCAGTAGTGACCAGGCAGGTGCCGGAAACACCATATATTTT. Its translation is CASSDQAGAGNTIYF.

The chain combines TRBV6-4 with TRBJ2-3; 11 bases fit TRBD1. The CDR3 sequence is 16 residues long. Germline V gene lookup returns CDR1 MRHNA and CDR2 SNTAGT. J lost 4 bases, V lost 4 bases, and 7 bases had no gene match. CDR3 DNA: TGTGCCAGCAGTGTGGTAGCGGGACAGGGGGCAGATACGCAGTATTTT. Its protein is CASSVVAGQGADTQYF.

The genes are TRBV6-6 and TRBJ1-1, with unresolved D. The CDR3 runs 13 residues. V was trimmed by 0 bases and J by 11 bases, leaving 13 bases between them. Looked up from germline, CDR1 is MNHNY and CDR2 is SVGAGI (reference sequence). DNA of the CDR3: TGTGCCAGCAGTTACTCGGGGTTCGGGGATGCTTTCTTT. Translation gives CASSYSGFGDAFF.

The gene calls are TRBV7-9 and TRBJ1-1; D might be TRBD1 (6 bases). The CDR3 has 14 residues. CDR1 and CDR2 (germline): SEHNR, FQNEAQ (reference sequence). V was clipped by 5 bases and J by 0 bases, with 10 bases between them. The CDR3 loop is CASSPGHLNTEAFF. The CDR3 nucleotides are TGTGCCAGCAGCCCGGGACACTTGAACACTGAAGCTTTCTTT.

This clone was seen just once. The chain combines TRBV24-1 with TRBJ1-5; D not resolved. The CDR3 is 14 residues long. Deletions cut 4 bases from V and 1 base from J, with 7 bases between. Germline lookup yields CDR1 KGHDR and CDR2 SFDVKD. The CDR3 reads CATSDGWSNQPQHF. In nucleotides, the CDR3 is TGTGCCACCAGTGACGGGTGGAGCAATCAGCCCCAGCATTTT.

V and J are TRBV5-1 and TRBJ1-1; a possible D gene is TRBD1 (6 bases). CDR3 length: 15 residues. Trimming cost V 4 bases and J 1 base, with 14 bases left between them. Germline CDR1 reads SGHRS; CDR2 reads YFSETQ. The DNA of the CDR3 is TGCGCCAGCAGCCGACGGACAGAAGAGAACACTGAAGCTTTCTTT. Its translation is CASSRRTEENTEAFF.